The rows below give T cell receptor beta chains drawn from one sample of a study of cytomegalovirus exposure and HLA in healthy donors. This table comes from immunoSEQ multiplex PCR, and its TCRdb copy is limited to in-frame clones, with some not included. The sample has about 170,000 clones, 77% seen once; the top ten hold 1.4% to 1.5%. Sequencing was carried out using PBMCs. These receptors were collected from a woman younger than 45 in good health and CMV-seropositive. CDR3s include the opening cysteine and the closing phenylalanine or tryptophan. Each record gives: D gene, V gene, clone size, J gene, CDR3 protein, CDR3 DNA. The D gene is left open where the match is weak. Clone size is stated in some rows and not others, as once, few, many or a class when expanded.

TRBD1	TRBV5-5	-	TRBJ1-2	CASSLEGQGTYGYTF	TGTGCCAGCAGCTTGGAGGGACAGGGGACCTATGGCTACACCTTC
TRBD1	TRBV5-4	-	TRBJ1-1	CASSLGQGITEAFF	TGTGCCAGCAGCTTGGGACAGGGAATAACTGAAGCTTTCTTT
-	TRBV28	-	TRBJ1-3	CASSFMSSGNTIYF	TGTGCCAGCAGTTTTATGTCCTCTGGAAACACCATATATTTT
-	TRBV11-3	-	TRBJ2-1	CASRSREEQFF	TGTGCCAGCAGGTCCCGGGAGGAGCAGTTCTTC
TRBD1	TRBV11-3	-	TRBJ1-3	CASSLGDRTGNTIYF	TGTGCCAGCAGCTTAGGGGACAGAACTGGAAACACCATATATTTT
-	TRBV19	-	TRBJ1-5	CASSVRVEGGQPQHF	TGTGCCAGTAGCGTCAGGGTAGAGGGAGGTCAGCCCCAGCATTTT
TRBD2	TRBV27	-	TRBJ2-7	CASRGGGEAYEQYF	TGTGCCAGCAGGGGGGGAGGGGAAGCCTACGAGCAGTACTTC
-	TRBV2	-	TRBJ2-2	CASSEGGGMGELFF	TGTGCCAGCAGTGAAGGGGGCGGGATGGGGGAGCTGTTTTTT
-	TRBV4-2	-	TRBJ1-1	CASSQGVGGQVNTEAFF	TGTGCCAGCAGCCAAGGAGTCGGGGGTCAGGTTAACACTGAAGCTTTCTTT
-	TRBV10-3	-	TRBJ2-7	CAISSGPGVVSYEQYF	TGTGCCATCAGTTCGGGACCGGGAGTCGTTTCCTACGAGCAGTACTTC
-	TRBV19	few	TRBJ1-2	CASTPGSGQGIYGYTF	TGTGCCAGTACCCCCGGATCGGGGCAGGGGATCTATGGCTACACCTTC
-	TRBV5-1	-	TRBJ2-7	CASSLSIDSPREQYF	TGCGCCAGCAGCTTGTCCATAGACAGTCCCCGAGAGCAGTACTTC
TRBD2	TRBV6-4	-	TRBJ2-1	CASSEASGSLNEQFF	TGTGCCAGCAGTGAAGCTAGCGGGAGTCTTAATGAGCAGTTCTTC
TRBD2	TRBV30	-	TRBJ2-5	CAWTSGSRETQYF	TGTGCCTGGACTAGCGGGAGTAGAGAGACCCAGTACTTC
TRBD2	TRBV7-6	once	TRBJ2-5	CASSQIATSGSGETQYF	TGTGCCAGCAGTCAAATCGCGACTAGCGGGAGTGGGGAGACCCAGTACTTC
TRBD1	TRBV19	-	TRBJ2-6	CASSTGTGSSGANVLTF	TGTGCCAGTAGCACCGGGACAGGGAGCTCTGGGGCCAACGTCCTGACTTTC
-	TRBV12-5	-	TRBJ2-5	CASGFSLGETQYF	TGTGCTAGTGGTTTCTCCCTCGGTGAGACCCAGTACTTC
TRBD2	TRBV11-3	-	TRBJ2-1	CASSPDLSGSGWNEQFF	TGTGCCAGCAGCCCTGACCTTAGCGGGAGCGGTTGGAATGAGCAGTTCTTC
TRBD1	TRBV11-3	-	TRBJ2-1	CASSLQGVQNEQFF	TGTGCCAGCAGCTTACAGGGGGTCCAGAATGAGCAGTTCTTC
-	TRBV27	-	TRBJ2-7	CASSLGPPSSYEQYF	TGTGCCAGCAGTTTAGGGCCGCCGAGCTCCTACGAGCAGTACTTC
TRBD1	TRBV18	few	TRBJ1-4	CASSPPTGGGYNEKLFF	TGTGCCAGCTCACCGCCCACAGGGGGCGGTTATAATGAAAAACTGTTTTTT
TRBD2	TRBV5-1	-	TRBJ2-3	CASSLGREGPDTQYF	TGCGCCAGCAGCTTGGGGCGGGAGGGCCCAGATACGCAGTATTTT
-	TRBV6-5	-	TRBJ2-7	CASSYNRDYEQYF	TGTGCCAGCAGTTATAACAGGGACTACGAGCAGTACTTC
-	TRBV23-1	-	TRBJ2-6	CASSQSDAGPGANVLTF	TGCGCCAGCAGTCAATCTGATGCGGGGCCTGGGGCCAACGTCCTGACTTTC
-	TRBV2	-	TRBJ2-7	CASSLGLASYEQYF	TGTGCCAGCAGCCTCGGACTGGCTTCCTACGAGCAGTACTTC
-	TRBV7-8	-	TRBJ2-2	CASRGGRANTGELFF	TGTGCCAGCAGAGGGGGGAGGGCGAACACCGGGGAGCTGTTTTTT
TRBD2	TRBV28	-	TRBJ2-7	CATSTSVNSYEQYF	TGTGCCACCTCGACTAGCGTAAACTCCTACGAGCAGTACTTC
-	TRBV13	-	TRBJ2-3	CASSLEPTDTQYF	TGTGCCAGCAGCTTAGAGCCCACAGATACGCAGTATTTT
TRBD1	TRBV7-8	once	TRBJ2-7	CASSLAVTGGEQYF	TGTGCCAGCAGCTTAGCGGTAACAGGGGGCGAGCAGTACTTC
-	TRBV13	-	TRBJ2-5	CASSSQLQETQYF	TGTGCCAGCAGCTCTCAACTTCAAGAGACCCAGTACTTC
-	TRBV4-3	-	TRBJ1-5	CASSQEVGGNQPQHF	TGCGCCAGCAGCCAAGAAGTAGGGGGAAATCAGCCCCAGCATTTT
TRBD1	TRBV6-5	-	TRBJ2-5	CASTKGGSGPETQYF	TGTGCCAGCACCAAAGGGGGCTCGGGGCCAGAGACCCAGTACTTC
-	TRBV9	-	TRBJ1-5	CASSPGGAYNQPQHF	TGTGCCAGCAGCCCGGGGGGGGCCTACAATCAGCCCCAGCATTTT
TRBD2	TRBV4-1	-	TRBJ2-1	CASSRFSGSDNEQFF	TGCGCCAGCAGCCGGTTTAGCGGGTCAGACAATGAGCAGTTCTTC
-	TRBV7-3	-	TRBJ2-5	CASSLTLAEETQYF	TGTGCCAGCAGCTTAACGTTGGCGGAGGAGACCCAGTACTTC
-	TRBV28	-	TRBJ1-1	CASPPPRVANTEAFF	TGTGCCAGCCCACCCCCCCGGGTGGCGAACACTGAAGCTTTCTTT
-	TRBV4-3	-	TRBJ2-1	CASSLSGSPYNEQFF	TGCGCCAGCAGCCTCTCAGGGTCCCCCTACAATGAGCAGTTCTTC
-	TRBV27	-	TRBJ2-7	CASSPGSSNYEQYF	TGTGCCAGCAGCCCCGGGAGCAGTAATTACGAGCAGTACTTC
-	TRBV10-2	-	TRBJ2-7	CASTGRISYEQYF	TGCGCCAGCACAGGGCGGATCTCCTACGAGCAGTACTTC
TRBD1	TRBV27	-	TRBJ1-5	CASRSAGTAYSNQPQHF	TGTGCCAGCAGATCCGCCGGGACAGCTTATAGCAATCAGCCCCAGCATTTT
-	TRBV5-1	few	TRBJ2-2	CASSLDFGANTGELFF	TGCGCCAGCAGCTTGGATTTCGGGGCGAACACCGGGGAGCTGTTTTTT
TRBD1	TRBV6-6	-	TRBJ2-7	CASSRRRDSLSYEQYF	TGTGCCAGCAGTCGACGACGGGACAGCCTCTCCTACGAGCAGTACTTC
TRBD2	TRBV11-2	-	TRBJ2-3	CASSLTSGRVDTQYF	TGTGCCAGCAGCCTGACTAGCGGGAGGGTCGATACGCAGTATTTT
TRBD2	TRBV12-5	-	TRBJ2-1	CASGPGLADNEQFF	TGTGCTAGTGGTCCGGGACTAGCAGACAATGAGCAGTTCTTC
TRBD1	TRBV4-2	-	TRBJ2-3	CASSPGQGPSTDTQYF	TGTGCCAGCAGCCCCGGACAGGGCCCGAGCACAGATACGCAGTATTTT
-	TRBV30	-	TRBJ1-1	CAWSPQGDWAFF	TGTGCCTGGAGTCCACAGGGAGATTGGGCTTTCTTT
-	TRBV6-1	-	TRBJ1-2	CASTRESQNYGYTF	TGTGCCAGCACCAGGGAAAGTCAGAACTATGGCTACACCTTC
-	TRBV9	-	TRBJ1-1	CASSVVSDTEAFF	TGTGCCAGCAGCGTAGTGTCAGACACTGAAGCTTTCTTT
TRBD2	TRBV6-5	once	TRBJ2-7	CASSSETSGNYEQYF	TGTGCCAGCAGTTCGGAGACTAGCGGGAACTACGAGCAGTACTTC
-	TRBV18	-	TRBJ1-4	CASSRGGADEKLFF	TGTGCCAGCTCACGCGGGGGGGCGGATGAAAAACTGTTTTTT
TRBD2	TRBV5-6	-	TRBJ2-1	CASSLRGLAGDGNEQFF	TGTGCCAGCAGCCTTAGGGGGCTAGCGGGAGATGGCAATGAGCAGTTCTTC
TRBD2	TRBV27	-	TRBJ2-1	CASSSRLAGNNEQFF	TGTGCCAGCAGTTCCCGACTAGCGGGGAACAATGAGCAGTTCTTC
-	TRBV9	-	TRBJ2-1	CASSVAYNEQFF	TGTGCCAGCAGCGTAGCTTATAATGAGCAGTTCTTC
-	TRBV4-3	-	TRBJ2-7	CASSQESRDYEQYF	TGCGCCAGCAGCCAAGAAAGCAGGGACTACGAGCAGTACTTC